Listed below are T cell receptor beta chains from one sample, sequenced in a study of CD8+CD57+ T cells in acquired aplastic anemia. Each CDR3 protein gets one entry after TCRdb re-called the reads with MiXCR. The repertoire holds more than 150,000 distinct CDR3 sequences, with around half as singletons. The specimen was sorted CD4+, CD8+, or CD8+CD57+ T cells (not recorded which) from PBMCs. These TCRs come from a human donor in good health. Each CDR3 is given with its conserved first and last residue. A D gene is named only where the DNA matches it firmly. Some rows mark clone size as missing; the rest say once, few, many or name a class of expanded clone.

d_gene: TRBD2
j_gene: TRBJ2-5
abundance: -
v_gene: TRBV10-3
CDR3aa: CATKGSGTQETQYF
CDR3nt: TGTGCCACCAAGGGTAGCGGGACTCAAGAGACCCAGTACTTC

d_gene: TRBD2
j_gene: TRBJ2-5
abundance: many
v_gene: TRBV7-6
CDR3aa: CASSFRLAMETQYF
CDR3nt: TGTGCCAGCAGCTTTAGACTAGCGATGGAGACCCAGTACTTC

d_gene: TRBD2
j_gene: TRBJ2-2
abundance: many
v_gene: TRBV7-2
CDR3aa: CASSLRLLAGVNTGELFF
CDR3nt: TGTGCCAGCAGCTTACGCCTCCTAGCGGGAGTGAACACCGGGGAGCTGTTTTTT

d_gene: -
j_gene: TRBJ1-6
abundance: few
v_gene: TRBV2
CDR3aa: CASWGEQRSPLHF
CDR3nt: TGTGCCAGCTGGGGGGAACAACGTTCACCCCTCCACTTT

d_gene: -
j_gene: TRBJ2-7
abundance: -
v_gene: TRBV19
CDR3aa: CASGQGPSYEQYF
CDR3nt: TGTGCCAGTGGGCAGGGCCCCTCCTACGAGCAGTACTTC

d_gene: TRBD1
j_gene: TRBJ1-1
abundance: -
v_gene: TRBV20-1
CDR3aa: CSARTPLGTGNTEAFF
CDR3nt: TGCAGTGCGAGAACCCCCTTAGGGACAGGGAACACTGAAGCTTTCTTT

d_gene: TRBD1
j_gene: TRBJ1-5
abundance: -
v_gene: TRBV20-1
CDR3aa: CSASFSGQPNQPQHF
CDR3nt: TGCAGTGCTAGTTTTTCGGGACAGCCCAATCAGCCCCAGCATTTT

d_gene: -
j_gene: TRBJ2-7
abundance: -
v_gene: TRBV7-9
CDR3aa: CASVLGSSYEQYF
CDR3nt: TGTGCCAGCGTGCTTGGGAGCTCCTACGAGCAGTACTTC

d_gene: TRBD1
j_gene: TRBJ1-3
abundance: -
v_gene: TRBV20-1
CDR3aa: CSAAPGTGENTIYF
CDR3nt: TGCAGTGCTGCCCCCGGGACAGGGGAAAACACCATATATTTT

d_gene: -
j_gene: TRBJ2-6
abundance: -
v_gene: TRBV18
CDR3aa: CASSPRSGSSSGANVLTF
CDR3nt: TGTGCCAGCTCACCACGCTCGGGCAGTTCCTCTGGGGCCAACGTCCTGACTTTC

d_gene: -
j_gene: TRBJ1-6
abundance: few
v_gene: TRBV25-1
CDR3aa: CASSDSAKHSPLHF
CDR3nt: TGTGCCAGCAGTGACTCTGCAAAGCATTCACCCCTCCACTTT

d_gene: TRBD2
j_gene: TRBJ2-2
abundance: -
v_gene: TRBV29-1
CDR3aa: CSVAGTNTGELFF
CDR3nt: TGCAGCGTAGCGGGGACGAACACCGGGGAGCTGTTTTTT

d_gene: -
j_gene: TRBJ1-1
abundance: many
v_gene: TRBV14
CDR3aa: CASSRTVITEAFF
CDR3nt: TGTGCCAGCAGCCGCACAGTAATAACTGAAGCTTTCTTT

d_gene: -
j_gene: TRBJ2-7
abundance: few
v_gene: TRBV20-1
CDR3aa: CSARDRRLSYEQYF
CDR3nt: TGCAGTGCTAGAGATCGCAGGCTCTCCTACGAGCAGTACTTC

d_gene: -
j_gene: TRBJ2-1
abundance: -
v_gene: TRBV7-9
CDR3aa: CASSLGSGGTEFF
CDR3nt: TGTGCCAGCAGCTTAGGAAGTGGCGGCACAGAGTTCTTC

d_gene: -
j_gene: TRBJ2-1
abundance: many
v_gene: TRBV24-1
CDR3aa: CATSDGGVVYNEQFF
CDR3nt: TGTGCCACCAGTGATGGTGGGGTGGTCTACAATGAGCAGTTCTTC

d_gene: -
j_gene: TRBJ1-5
abundance: -
v_gene: TRBV19
CDR3aa: CASSIMNRDPYSNQPQHF
CDR3nt: TGTGCCAGTAGTATCATGAACAGGGACCCATATAGCAATCAGCCCCAGCATTTT

d_gene: -
j_gene: TRBJ2-3
abundance: many
v_gene: TRBV7-6
CDR3aa: CASSPVAVGQGTQYF
CDR3nt: TGTGCCAGCAGCCCAGTGGCTGTGGGACAAGGTACGCAGTATTTT

d_gene: -
j_gene: TRBJ2-7
abundance: few
v_gene: TRBV30
CDR3aa: CAWSATVFEQYF
CDR3nt: TGTGCCTGGAGCGCGACAGTTTTCGAGCAGTACTTC

d_gene: -
j_gene: TRBJ2-7
abundance: many
v_gene: TRBV6-1
CDR3aa: CASTDYYEQYF
CDR3nt: TGTGCCAGCACGGATTACTACGAGCAGTACTTC

d_gene: -
j_gene: TRBJ1-5
abundance: -
v_gene: TRBV6-1
CDR3aa: CASRQGNQPQHF
CDR3nt: TGTGCCAGCAGACAGGGCAATCAGCCCCAGCATTTT

d_gene: TRBD1
j_gene: TRBJ1-4
abundance: -
v_gene: TRBV20-1
CDR3aa: CSAIVPGQGRTNEKLFF
CDR3nt: TGCAGTGCTATAGTCCCGGGACAGGGCCGGACGAATGAAAAACTGTTTTTT

d_gene: -
j_gene: TRBJ1-5
abundance: many
v_gene: TRBV7-8
CDR3aa: CASSSWGDVESNQPQHF
CDR3nt: TGTGCCAGCAGCTCCTGGGGGGACGTTGAGAGCAATCAGCCCCAGCATTTT

d_gene: TRBD1
j_gene: TRBJ1-2
abundance: -
v_gene: TRBV11-2
CDR3aa: CASSYDREGYGYTF
CDR3nt: TGTGCCAGCAGTTACGACAGGGAAGGCTATGGCTACACCTTC

d_gene: -
j_gene: TRBJ1-5
abundance: -
v_gene: TRBV15
CDR3aa: CATSRADQPQHF
CDR3nt: TGTGCCACCAGCAGAGCCGATCAGCCCCAGCATTTT

d_gene: TRBD1
j_gene: TRBJ1-6
abundance: -
v_gene: TRBV10-3
CDR3aa: CAISEGTGISPLHF
CDR3nt: TGTGCCATCAGTGAAGGGACAGGGATTTCACCCCTCCACTTT

d_gene: -
j_gene: TRBJ1-5
abundance: many
v_gene: TRBV4-1
CDR3aa: CASSQGRSNQPQHF
CDR3nt: TGCGCCAGCAGCCAAGGACGGAGCAATCAGCCCCAGCATTTT

d_gene: -
j_gene: TRBJ1-1
abundance: -
v_gene: TRBV12-3/TRBV12-4
CDR3aa: CASSLGGSGSEAFF
CDR3nt: TGTGCCAGCAGTTTAGGCGGGAGTGGGTCTGAAGCTTTCTTT

d_gene: -
j_gene: TRBJ1-1
abundance: many
v_gene: TRBV20-1
CDR3aa: CSARTGNTEAFF
CDR3nt: TGCAGTGCTAGGACGGGGAACACTGAAGCTTTCTTT

d_gene: -
j_gene: TRBJ2-7
abundance: -
v_gene: TRBV20-1
CDR3aa: CGARVGSTYEQYF
CDR3nt: TGCGGTGCTAGAGTCGGCAGTACCTACGAGCAGTACTTC

d_gene: -
j_gene: TRBJ2-7
abundance: -
v_gene: TRBV20-1
CDR3aa: CSAPTRENSHEQYF
CDR3nt: TGCAGTGCCCCTACACGGGAGAACAGCCACGAGCAGTACTTC

d_gene: -
j_gene: TRBJ1-1
abundance: -
v_gene: TRBV5-4
CDR3aa: CASSLARGEGVLTEAFF
CDR3nt: TGTGCCAGCAGCTTGGCCAGAGGAGAAGGGGTTCTCACTGAAGCTTTCTTT

d_gene: TRBD2
j_gene: TRBJ2-7
abundance: -
v_gene: TRBV11-1
CDR3aa: CASSLVPSGRADEQYF
CDR3nt: TGTGCCAGCAGCTTAGTACCAAGCGGGAGGGCCGACGAGCAGTACTTC

d_gene: TRBD2
j_gene: TRBJ2-5
abundance: -
v_gene: TRBV7-7
CDR3aa: CASSPGTRGETQYF
CDR3nt: TGTGCTAGCAGCCCCGGGACTAGGGGAGAGACCCAGTACTTC

d_gene: -
j_gene: TRBJ2-2
abundance: -
v_gene: TRBV25-1
CDR3aa: CASSEYLGIAGELFF
CDR3nt: TGTGCCAGCAGTGAATATCTCGGGATAGCCGGGGAGCTGTTTTTT

d_gene: -
j_gene: TRBJ1-1
abundance: many
v_gene: TRBV9
CDR3aa: CASSVDPGSTEAFF
CDR3nt: TGTGCCAGCAGCGTAGACCCGGGGAGCACTGAAGCTTTCTTT

d_gene: TRBD1
j_gene: TRBJ1-1
abundance: many
v_gene: TRBV7-8
CDR3aa: CASSLRGRVAEAFF
CDR3nt: TGTGCCAGCAGCCTCAGGGGGCGAGTGGCTGAAGCTTTCTTT

d_gene: -
j_gene: TRBJ1-5
abundance: many
v_gene: TRBV19
CDR3aa: CASSLSRGRASNQPQHF
CDR3nt: TGTGCCAGTAGTCTCTCCAGAGGCAGGGCTAGCAATCAGCCCCAGCATTTT

d_gene: -
j_gene: TRBJ2-2
abundance: -
v_gene: TRBV18
CDR3aa: CASSPRVANTGELFF
CDR3nt: TGTGCCAGCTCACCACGGGTAGCGAACACCGGGGAGCTGTTTTTT

d_gene: -
j_gene: TRBJ1-5
abundance: -
v_gene: TRBV27
CDR3aa: CVSSLREGQPQHF
CDR3nt: TGTGTCAGCAGTTTAAGAGAGGGACAGCCCCAGCATTTT

d_gene: -
j_gene: TRBJ1-1
abundance: -
v_gene: TRBV20-1
CDR3aa: CSAYLPGRENTEAFF
CDR3nt: TGCAGTGCTTATCTCCCGGGGAGGGAGAACACTGAAGCTTTCTTT

d_gene: -
j_gene: TRBJ2-7
abundance: -
v_gene: TRBV12-5
CDR3aa: CASGLATGHSYEQYF
CDR3nt: TGTGCTAGTGGTTTGGCAACGGGACATTCTTACGAGCAGTACTTC

d_gene: TRBD1
j_gene: TRBJ1-6
abundance: few
v_gene: TRBV3-1
CDR3aa: CASSLTGGLGSPLHF
CDR3nt: TGTGCCAGCAGCCTAACAGGGGGTCTGGGGTCACCCCTCCACTTT

d_gene: -
j_gene: TRBJ1-2
abundance: many
v_gene: TRBV5-1
CDR3aa: CASSLNPGQPNYGYTF
CDR3nt: TGCGCCAGCAGCTTGAATCCCGGACAGCCTAACTATGGCTACACCTTC

d_gene: -
j_gene: TRBJ2-7
abundance: once
v_gene: TRBV2
CDR3aa: CASTPKHSYEQYF
CDR3nt: TGTGCCAGCACACCCAAACACTCCTACGAGCAGTACTTC

d_gene: -
j_gene: TRBJ1-1
abundance: -
v_gene: TRBV28
CDR3aa: CASSLSRGKTEAFF
CDR3nt: TGTGCCAGCAGTTTATCGCGAGGGAAGACTGAAGCTTTCTTT

d_gene: TRBD2
j_gene: TRBJ2-3
abundance: once
v_gene: TRBV20-1
CDR3aa: CSARGDSGGAYGTQYF
CDR3nt: TGCAGTGCTAGGGGAGATAGCGGGGGGGCCTATGGTACGCAGTATTTT

d_gene: -
j_gene: TRBJ2-2
abundance: many
v_gene: TRBV6-6
CDR3aa: CASSSQVLNTGELFF
CDR3nt: TGTGCCAGCAGTTCACAGGTCCTGAACACCGGGGAGCTGTTTTTT

d_gene: -
j_gene: TRBJ1-5
abundance: -
v_gene: TRBV20-1
CDR3aa: CSARSAANSNQPQHF
CDR3nt: TGCAGTGCTAGAAGTGCGGCGAATAGCAATCAGCCCCAGCATTTT

d_gene: -
j_gene: TRBJ1-2
abundance: many
v_gene: TRBV25-1
CDR3aa: CASSEGAGAYSYGGYTF
CDR3nt: TGTGCCAGCAGTGAAGGGGCAGGCGCCTATTCCTATGGAGGCTACACCTTC

d_gene: -
j_gene: TRBJ2-7
abundance: once
v_gene: TRBV11-2
CDR3aa: CASSQTEVLGKQYF
CDR3nt: TGTGCCAGCAGCCAGACGGAAGTTCTAGGGAAGCAGTACTTC

d_gene: TRBD1
j_gene: TRBJ2-2
abundance: -
v_gene: TRBV5-5
CDR3aa: CASSLSGTVNTGELFF
CDR3nt: TGTGCCAGCAGCTTGTCCGGGACAGTAAACACCGGGGAGCTGTTTTTT

d_gene: TRBD1
j_gene: TRBJ2-2
abundance: many
v_gene: TRBV9
CDR3aa: CASSSRDSNTGELFF
CDR3nt: TGTGCCAGCAGCTCCCGGGACAGTAACACCGGGGAGCTGTTTTTT

d_gene: -
j_gene: TRBJ2-3
abundance: -
v_gene: TRBV24-1
CDR3aa: CATSDSGRSKYF
CDR3nt: TGTGCCACCAGTGATTCGGGGCGGTCCAAGTATTTT

d_gene: -
j_gene: TRBJ1-2
abundance: many
v_gene: TRBV2
CDR3aa: CASSVSTNYGYTF
CDR3nt: TGTGCCAGCAGCGTCAGTACTAACTATGGCTACACCTTC

d_gene: TRBD2
j_gene: TRBJ2-7
abundance: many
v_gene: TRBV10-3
CDR3aa: CAISERASGNSPSYEQYF
CDR3nt: TGTGCCATCAGTGAGAGGGCTAGCGGGAATAGTCCCTCCTACGAGCAGTACTTC